This is a list of T cell receptor beta chains from one sample in a study of identical twins. MiXCR was run by TCRdb on the 5' RACE reads, yielding one entry per CDR3 protein. The sample includes roughly 250,000 distinct CDR3 sequences, more than 12% of them seen just once. The sample consisted of memory (CD45RO+) T cells sorted from blood. These TCRs come from a woman aged 18 to 35 in good health. Both conserved end residues are part of each CDR3. The D gene is left open where the match is weak. Expanded clones are given a class, and other clones once, few, many or no size at all.

J | V | size | D | DNA | CDR3
TRBJ2-1 | TRBV7-9 | . | . | TGTGCCAGCAGCTTAGGATCGGGGGAGGGGGATTTTGAGCAGTTCTTC | CASSLGSGEGDFEQFF
TRBJ2-1 | TRBV20-1 | . | . | TGCAGTGCTGGTGGAGCTAACTACAATGAGCAGTTCTTC | CSAGGANYNEQFF
TRBJ2-5 | TRBV10-3 | . | TRBD2 | TGTGCCATCACCGGAGGGAGGGGCGAGACCCAGTACTTC | CAITGGRGETQYF
TRBJ2-3 | TRBV7-2 | few | TRBD2 | TGTGCCAGCAGCTTAGTGTCTAGCGGGAGCCCTACGCAGTATTTT | CASSLVSSGSPTQYF
TRBJ2-3 | TRBV5-1 | many | . | TGCGCCAGCAGCTTGGGTCAGGGTGTCCGAGATACGCAGTATTTT | CASSLGQGVRDTQYF
TRBJ1-3 | TRBV10-3 | many | . | TGTGCCATCAGACGAGGGCTCTCTGGAAACACCATATATTTT | CAIRRGLSGNTIYF
TRBJ1-5 | TRBV7-3 | few | . | TGTGCCAGCAGCCGGACAAGAGGGGGTCAGCCCCAGCATTTT | CASSRTRGGQPQHF
TRBJ2-1 | TRBV6-2/TRBV6-3 | . | TRBD2 | TGTGCCAGCAGGCGGACTAGCGGGTCAATCTACAATGAGCAGTTCTTC | CASRRTSGSIYNEQFF
TRBJ2-1 | TRBV5-1 | many | . | TGCGCCAGCAGGGTAGCGGACTCCTACAATGAGCAGTTCTTC | CASRVADSYNEQFF
TRBJ1-3 | TRBV5-1 | . | . | TGCGCCAGCAGCTCCGCCGGACAGAACACCATATATTTT | CASSSAGQNTIYF
TRBJ1-4 | TRBV20-1 | . | . | TGCAGTGCTAGTCCCCTGGCAGATAATGAAAAACTGTTTTTT | CSASPLADNEKLFF
TRBJ2-7 | TRBV6-5 | few | TRBD1 | TGTGCCAGCAGTTCTCGACAGGGAAGTCCCTACGAGCAGTACTTC | CASSSRQGSPYEQYF
TRBJ1-1 | TRBV7-8 | many | TRBD1 | TGTGCCAGCAGCCACCGGGACAGGGCCACTGAAGCTTTCTTT | CASSHRDRATEAFF
TRBJ1-2 | TRBV29-1 | . | . | TGCAGCGTTGAAGGGCAGAACTATGGCTACACCTTC | CSVEGQNYGYTF
TRBJ2-3 | TRBV24-1 | few | TRBD1 | TGTGCCACCAGTGATTATGGACAGGGAAGGTCAGATACGCAGTATTTT | CATSDYGQGRSDTQYF
TRBJ2-5 | TRBV20-1 | . | TRBD2 | TGCAGTGCTAGCGGGAGGGCCGGGGAGACCCAGTACTTC | CSASGRAGETQYF
TRBJ1-2 | TRBV4-2 | few | TRBD1 | TGTGCCAGCAGCCAAGTCAGCGTGACAGGGAACTATGGCTACACCTTC | CASSQVSVTGNYGYTF
TRBJ2-5 | TRBV29-1 | . | . | TGCAGCGTCGCGGGGCGGGGAAGCTCGGAGACCCAGTACTTC | CSVAGRGSSETQYF
TRBJ2-7 | TRBV7-9 | few | . | TGTGCCAGCAGCAACATCTGGGGGGCGGGCTACGAGCAGTACTTC | CASSNIWGAGYEQYF
TRBJ2-1 | TRBV12-3/TRBV12-4 | . | . | TGTGCCAGCAGTTTTCTCGGGACAAGCGGACAGTTCTTC | CASSFLGTSGQFF
TRBJ2-7 | TRBV20-1 | many | . | TGCAGTGCTCCCCCGGTTCCGGGGGATTACGAGCAGTACTTC | CSAPPVPGDYEQYF
TRBJ1-6 | TRBV5-1 | . | . | TGCGCCAGCAGCTTGAGGTCGGAGAGGCGAAATTCACCCCTCCACTTT | CASSLRSERRNSPLHF
TRBJ1-2 | TRBV12-3/TRBV12-4 | few | . | TGTGCCAGCAGTTTCGGGGGCTATAACTATGGCTACACCTTC | CASSFGGYNYGYTF
TRBJ2-3 | TRBV12-3/TRBV12-4 | . | . | TGTGCCAGCAGTCTCCATGGATGGGGAATAGATACGCAGTATTTT | CASSLHGWGIDTQYF
TRBJ2-1 | TRBV20-1 | . | TRBD2 | TGCAGTGCTAGCGGGGGGTACAATGAGCAGTTCTTC | CSASGGYNEQFF
TRBJ2-7 | TRBV3-1 | . | TRBD2 | TGTGCCAGCAGCCCCACCCTAGCGGGTTACTACGAGCAGTACTTC | CASSPTLAGYYEQYF
TRBJ1-1 | TRBV12-3/TRBV12-4 | many | . | TGTGCCAGCAGTCCCCAGGGGAGTCTTTTAAAACTTTTATCCTTT | CASSPQGSLLKLLSF
TRBJ2-7 | TRBV3-1 | . | . | TGTGCCAGCAGTACCAGGGGAAGCTCCTACGAGCAGTACTTC | CASSTRGSSYEQYF
TRBJ1-3 | TRBV12-3/TRBV12-4 | few | . | TGTGCCAGCAGTTTTCGCAGAGACGGAAACACCATATATTTT | CASSFRRDGNTIYF
TRBJ2-1 | TRBV2 | . | TRBD2 | TGTGCCAGCAGTGAAGCGCAGAGACTAGCCTCCTACAATGAGCAGTTCTTC | CASSEAQRLASYNEQFF
TRBJ1-2 | TRBV9 | . | . | TGTGCCAGCAGCGTAGGTGTGGACTCCTATGGCTACACCTTC | CASSVGVDSYGYTF
TRBJ1-4 | TRBV20-1 | . | . | TGCAGTGCTAGAGGGAAGGGGAATGAAAAACTGTTTTTT | CSARGKGNEKLFF
TRBJ2-5 | TRBV15 | many | . | TGTGCCACCAGCAGAGATCGGCGCCAGTACTTC | CATSRDRRQYF
TRBJ2-1 | TRBV3-1 | . | TRBD2 | TGTGCCAGCAGCCAAGGGACTAGCGGGAGGGTAGATGAGCAGTTCTTC | CASSQGTSGRVDEQFF
TRBJ2-7 | TRBV9 | . | TRBD2 | TGTGCCAGCAGCACACGTTCCGGGACTAGCTACGAGCAGTACTTC | CASSTRSGTSYEQYF
TRBJ2-3 | TRBV15 | . | . | TGTGCCACCAGCTCAGCGGCAGATACGCAGTATTTT | CATSSAADTQYF
TRBJ2-2 | TRBV6-1 | few | TRBD1 | TGTGCCAGCAGTGAATACCCCTCGATACAGGGGGTTTCCGGGGAGCTGTTTTTT | CASSEYPSIQGVSGELFF
TRBJ2-1 | TRBV7-9 | many | . | TGTGCCAGCAGCTTAACTAGTCGGGCTGAGCAGTTCTTC | CASSLTSRAEQFF
TRBJ1-3 | TRBV12-3/TRBV12-4 | many | . | TGTGCCAGCAGATTAACAGGGAGACGGGACACCATATATTTT | CASRLTGRRDTIYF
TRBJ2-5 | TRBV18 | . | TRBD2 | TGTGCCAGCTCACCATCCGGGACTAGCAACTGGGAGACCCAGTACTTC | CASSPSGTSNWETQYF
TRBJ1-2 | TRBV10-3 | . | . | TGTGCCATCGGGGGGGAAGGAGCGGGAGGCTACACCTTC | CAIGGEGAGGYTF
TRBJ1-1 | TRBV10-3 | . | . | TGTGCCATCAGTGAAACGGTGAACACTGAAGCTTTCTTT | CAISETVNTEAFF
TRBJ1-1 | TRBV5-6 | . | . | TGTGCCAGCAGCCCCATGGTGCCAGAGATCTCTTCCTCCTTCGAGAACACTGAAGCTTTCTTT | CASSPMVPEISSSFENTEAFF
TRBJ2-2 | TRBV20-1 | . | TRBD2 | TGCAGTGCTAGGGGCAAGCGGGGTAACACCGGGGAGCTGTTTTTT | CSARGKRGNTGELFF
TRBJ2-5 | TRBV2 | . | . | TGTGCCAGCAGTGAAATAGCCGGGACCCAGTACTTC | CASSEIAGTQYF